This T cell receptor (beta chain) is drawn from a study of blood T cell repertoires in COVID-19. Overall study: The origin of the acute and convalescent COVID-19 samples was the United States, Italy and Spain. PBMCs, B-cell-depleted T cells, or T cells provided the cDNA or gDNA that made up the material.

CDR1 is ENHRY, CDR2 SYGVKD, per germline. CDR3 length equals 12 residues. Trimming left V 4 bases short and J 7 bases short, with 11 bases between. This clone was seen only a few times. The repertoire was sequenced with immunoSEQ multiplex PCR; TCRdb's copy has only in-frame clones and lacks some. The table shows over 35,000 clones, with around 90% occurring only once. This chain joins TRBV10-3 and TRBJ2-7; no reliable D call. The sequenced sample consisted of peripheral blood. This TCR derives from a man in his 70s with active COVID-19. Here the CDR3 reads CAISVNRDEQYF. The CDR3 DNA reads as TGTGCCATCAGTGTAAACAGAGATGAGCAGTACTTC.